One T cell receptor (beta chain) is described in this entry. Antigen: not known. These data are taken from a study of cytomegalovirus exposure and HLA in healthy donors. Overall study results and limits: Altogether, 160 or so TCR beta chains were recorded as cytomegalovirus-associated. Segments of the TCR beta V type were, in most cases, productive about 87% or about 30% of the time in an earlier analysis. In a later analysis, DRB1 alleles had the most associated TCRs; HLA-C alleles the fewest.

Both 60 Vbeta primers and 13 Jbeta primers went into the PCR. This table comes from immunoSEQ multiplex PCR, and its TCRdb copy is limited to in-frame clones, with some not included. The data show 70,000 or so clones, with roughly 74% seen just once and 8.5% to 14% held by the top ten. CDR3 size: 16 residues. The V gene's germline CDR1 is SEHNR and CDR2 FQNEAQ (reference sequence). V dropped 0 bases and J dropped 3; count of bases not matched to a gene: 4. The gene calls are TRBV7-9 and TRBJ2-3; 9 bases agree with TRBD1. The receptor was derived from a woman aged 55-69 years in good health and CMV-seropositive. Specimen: PBMCs. CDR3 sequence (DNA): TGTGCCAGCAGCTTAGCGGTGGGACAGGGAACAGATACGCAGTATTTT. This sequence encodes CASSLAVGQGTDTQYF.